This entry describes one T cell receptor (beta chain). Its specificity is unknown. The record originates from a study of cytomegalovirus exposure and HLA in healthy donors. Study results and caveats: Relative to equally common others, HLA-associated TCR beta chains showed greater clonal expansion in a later analysis.

PCR primers comprised 60 Vbeta and 13 Jbeta primers. This table comes from immunoSEQ multiplex PCR, and its TCRdb copy is limited to in-frame clones, with some not included. The sample lists approximately 74,000 clones, around 75% occurring once. Germline loops: CDR1 MGHDK, CDR2 SYGVNS. The V end was cut by 6 bases, the J end by 1 base, with 6 bases between. The CDR3 has 13 amino acids. The chain couples TRBV25-1 to TRBJ2-2; D is ambiguous. This sequence originates from a man in his fifties or sixties in good health and CMV-seropositive. Sequencing was performed on PBMCs. In DNA, the CDR3 is TGTGCCAGCAGAGAACAGAACACCGGGGAGCTGTTTTTT. This codes for CASREQNTGELFF.